This T cell receptor beta chain is from a study of T cells after yellow fever vaccination. Notes on this clonotype: As yet, its antigen is unknown.

Study-level results: Few clonotypes appeared in both CD4 and CD8 compartments. A large majority of primary-vaccination clones showed up again after the booster (96% CD4, 88% CD8).

TCRdb called the 5' RACE reads again in MiXCR, with one record for every CDR3 protein. The sample shows a few hundred thousand distinct CDR3 sequences, around 21% of them seen only once. V lost 6 bases to trimming and J lost 4 bases, with 16 bases between them. The CDR3 length is 15 residues. CDR1 is MDHEN, CDR2 SYDVKM, per germline. The input for sequencing was PBMCs, taken 15 days after the yellow fever booster vaccination. This receptor was identified in a man in his thirties or forties who received the YFV17D yellow fever vaccine. V usage is TRBV28 and J usage is TRBJ1-5, with D perhaps TRBD1 (5 bases). CDR3 sequence reads: CASSPREGTNQPQHF. For the CDR3, the DNA is TGTGCCAGCAGCCCTCGTGAAGGGACTAATCAGCCCCAGCATTTT.